Shown below are 12 T cell receptor beta chains from a single sample sequenced in a study of Ad26.COV2.S vaccination and SARS-CoV-2 variants. Repertoires were generated with immunoSEQ multiplex PCR, while TCRdb's copy carries only in-frame clones and drops some. The table has 400,000 or so clones, about nine tenths seen once. The treatment is: around 19 received Ad26.COV2.S at low or high dose, single or two shots; about 5 received placebo; per-sample allocation not given. The samples date from day 63 after the first vaccine or placebo injection. Sequenced material: peripheral blood, taken in a trial of Ad26.COV2.S vaccine versus placebo. Receptors were obtained from a person aged 18-65 years who received the Ad26.COV2.S COVID-19 vaccine or a placebo.

The chain couples TRBV2 to TRBJ2-7; D gene uncertain. This CDR3 is 14 amino acids long. CDR1 is SNHLY and CDR2 is FYNNEI in the germline V gene. V was clipped by 7 bases and J by 2 bases, with 15 bases between them. The CDR3 DNA reads as TGTGCCAGCATCTTCGGGCCGAATACCTACGAGCAGTACTTC. Translation: CASIFGPNTYEQYF.

The chain is built from TRBV6-2 or TRBV6-3 and TRBJ1-1; D call uncertain. The CDR3 is 14 amino acids. The V end was cut by 6 bases, the J end by 2 bases, with 13 bases between. CDR1 and CDR2 from the germline V gene are MNHEY and SVGEGT. The CDR3: CASSLGGLNTEAFF. In DNA form, the CDR3 reads TGTGCCAGCAGCCTCGGAGGCTTAAACACTGAAGCTTTCTTT.

The gene calls are TRBV6-6 and TRBJ2-5; D is possibly TRBD1 or TRBD2 (5 bases each). Trimming stripped 2 bases from V and 1 base from J, with 8 bases between. The CDR3 runs to 14 residues. CDR1 is MNHNY and CDR2 is SVGAGI in the germline V gene (reference sequence). The CDR3 loop is CASSYPGPQETQYF. CDR3 DNA sequence: TGTGCCAGCAGTTACCCGGGACCCCAAGAGACCCAGTACTTC.

The chain recombines TRBV5-4 with TRBJ2-3; no definite D call. The CDR3 contains 14 residues. Germline V gene lookup returns CDR1 SGHNT and CDR2 YYREEE (reference sequence). V lost 2 bases, J lost 5 bases, and 12 bases lay in between. The CDR3 here is CASSFIGSGDTQYF. The CDR3 DNA is TGTGCCAGCAGCTTTATAGGCTCTGGAGATACGCAGTATTTT.

Here the CDR3 DNA reads TGTGCCAGCTCAAGAGGACAGGCTGGAAACACCATATATTTT. Encoded protein: CASSRGQAGNTIYF. This sequence joins TRBV18 and TRBJ1-3; TRBD1 aligns across 7 bases. This CDR3 has 14 residues. The J segment lost 2 bases and the V segment lost 5 bases, leaving 3 bases of the junction unmatched. Germline V gene lookup returns CDR1 KGHSH and CDR2 LQKENI.

The J gene is TRBJ2-1, the V gene TRBV6-5; D may match TRBD1 or TRBD2 (5 bases each). Per the germline V gene, CDR1 is MNHEY and CDR2 is SVGAGI. This CDR3 has 13 residues. V lost 8 bases and J 2 bases, leaving 10 bases between the germline ends. The chain's CDR3 is CASGGETYNEQFF. The CDR3, as DNA: TGTGCCAGCGGGGGAGAAACCTACAATGAGCAGTTCTTC.

The chain has TRBV11-2 and TRBJ2-7; 10 nucleotides line up with TRBD1. CDR1 and CDR2 from the germline V gene are SGHAT and FQNNGV. Trimming cost V 5 bases and J 5 bases; bases outside gene matches: 6. This CDR3 contains 14 residues. The DNA of the CDR3 is TGTGCCAGCAGCACCGGGACAGGGGTTGACGAGCAGTACTTC. Residues: CASSTGTGVDEQYF. Together with reference TRBV11-2 and TRBJ2-7, the CDR3 gives the full variable domain: EAGVAQSPRYKIIEKRQSVAFWCNPISGHATLYWYQQILGQGPKLLIQFQNNGVVDDSQLPKDRFSAERLKGVDSTLKIQPAKLEDSAVYLCASSTGTGVDEQYFGPGTRLTVT.

The rearrangement uses TRBV29-1 and TRBJ2-3, with D perhaps matching TRBD2 (7 bases). This CDR3 spans 16 amino acids. Germline CDR1 reads SQVTM; CDR2 reads ANQGSEA. V shed 3 bases and J shed 4 bases, with 20 bases lying between them. The CDR3 DNA reads TGCAGCGTTGATCCGATTGGCGGGGGCTCCGCAGATACGCAGTATTTT. It specifies CSVDPIGGGSADTQYF.

This clone was seen only once. The rearrangement uses TRBV6-2 or TRBV6-3 and TRBJ1-5; 8 bases align to TRBD1. Germline V gives CDR1 MNHEY, CDR2 SVGEGT. With V trimmed by 6 bases and J by 9 bases, 16 bases remained unmatched. This CDR3 contains 16 residues. The CDR3 bases are TGTGCCAGCAGCCAACAGGGGGTCTTAAACAGGGGGCCCCAGCATTTT. Translated: CASSQQGVLNRGPQHF.

The rearrangement joins TRBV3-1 (or the pseudogene TRBV3-2) to TRBJ2-3; D gene unclear. The CDR3 totals 13 residues. CDR1 is LGHDT, CDR2 YNNKEL, per germline (reference sequence). The V gene lost 4 bases and the J gene lost 0 bases, with 5 bases spanning the gap. The DNA of the CDR3 is TGTGCCAGCAGCCGGGCTAGCACAGATACGCAGTATTTT. Its translation: CASSRASTDTQYF.

The chain carries TRBV10-3 and TRBJ1-1; no clear D gene. Per germline, CDR1 ENHRY and CDR2 SYGVKD. The CDR3 loop spans 11 amino acids. V shed 11 bases and J shed 0 bases, with 7 bases lying between them. The chain's CDR3 is CAVFVNTEAFF. DNA for the CDR3: TGTGCCGTCTTCGTGAACACTGAAGCTTTCTTT.

This clone was seen only once. This rearrangement joins TRBV5-1 to TRBJ1-2; D remains unclear. The germline V and J ends were trimmed by 0 bases and 1 base, with 7 bases remaining between them. CDR3 size: 14 residues. CDR1 and CDR2 (germline): SGHRS, YFSETQ. The DNA for the CDR3 is TGCGCCAGCAGCTTGGCCGGGGTTAACTATGGCTACACCTTC. Translation gives CASSLAGVNYGYTF.